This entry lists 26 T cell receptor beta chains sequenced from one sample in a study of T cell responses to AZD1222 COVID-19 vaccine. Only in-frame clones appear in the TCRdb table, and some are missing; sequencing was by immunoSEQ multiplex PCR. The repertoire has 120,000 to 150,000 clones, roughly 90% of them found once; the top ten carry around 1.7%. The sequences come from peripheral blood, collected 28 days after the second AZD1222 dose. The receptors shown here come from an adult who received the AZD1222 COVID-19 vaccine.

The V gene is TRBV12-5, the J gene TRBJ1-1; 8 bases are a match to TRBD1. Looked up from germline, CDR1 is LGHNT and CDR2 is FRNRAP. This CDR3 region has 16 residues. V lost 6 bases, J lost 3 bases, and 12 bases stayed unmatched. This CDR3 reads CASGLDRGPRDTEAFF. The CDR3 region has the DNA TGTGCTAGTGGCCTCGACAGGGGCCCGAGGGACACTGAAGCTTTCTTT.

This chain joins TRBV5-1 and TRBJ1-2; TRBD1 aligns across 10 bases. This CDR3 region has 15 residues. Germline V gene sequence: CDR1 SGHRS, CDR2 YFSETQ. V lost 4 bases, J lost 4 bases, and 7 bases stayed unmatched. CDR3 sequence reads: CASSPGTGVSYGYTF. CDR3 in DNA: TGCGCCAGCAGCCCCGGGACAGGGGTTAGCTATGGCTACACCTTC. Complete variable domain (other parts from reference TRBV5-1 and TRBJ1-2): KAGVTQTPRYLIKTRGQQVTLSCSPISGHRSVSWYQQTPGQGLQFLFEYFSETQRNKGNFPGRFSGRQFSNSRSEMNVSTLELGDSALYLCASSPGTGVSYGYTFGSGTRLTVV.

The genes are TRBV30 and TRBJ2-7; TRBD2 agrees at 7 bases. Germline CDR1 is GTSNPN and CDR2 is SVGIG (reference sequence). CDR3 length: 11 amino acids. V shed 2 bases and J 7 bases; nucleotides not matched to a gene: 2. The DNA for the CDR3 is TGTGCCTGGAGTTGGGGGGGAGAGCAGTACTTC. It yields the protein CAWSWGGEQYF. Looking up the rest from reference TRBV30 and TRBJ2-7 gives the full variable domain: SQTIHQWPATLVQPVGSPLSLECTVEGTSNPNLYWYRQAAGRGLQLLFYSVGIGQISSEVPQNLSASRPQDRQFILSSKKLLLSDSGFYLCAWSWGGEQYFGPGTRLTVT.

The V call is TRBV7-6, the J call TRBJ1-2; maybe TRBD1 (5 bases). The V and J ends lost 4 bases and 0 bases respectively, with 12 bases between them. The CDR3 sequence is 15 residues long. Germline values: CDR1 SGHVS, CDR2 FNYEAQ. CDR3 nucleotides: TGTGCCAGCAGCTCAGGGCCAGCGCCTAACTATGGCTACACCTTC. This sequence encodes CASSSGPAPNYGYTF.

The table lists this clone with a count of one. The CDR3 protein is CASSLDKGAYNEQFF. In nucleotides, the CDR3 is TGTGCCAGCAGCTTAGACAAGGGAGCATACAATGAGCAGTTCTTC. This chain links TRBV7-2 with TRBJ2-1, with D perhaps matching TRBD2 (5 bases). V was clipped by 1 base and J by 4 bases, with 11 bases between them. Germline CDR1 and CDR2: SGHTA and FQGNSA. The CDR3 contains 15 residues.

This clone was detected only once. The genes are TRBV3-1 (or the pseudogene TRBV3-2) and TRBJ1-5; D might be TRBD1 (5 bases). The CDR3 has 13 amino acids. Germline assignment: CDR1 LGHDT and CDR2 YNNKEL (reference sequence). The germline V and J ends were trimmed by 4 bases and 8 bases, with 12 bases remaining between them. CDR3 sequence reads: CASSRGTREPQHF. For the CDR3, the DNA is TGTGCCAGCAGCCGAGGGACCCGGGAGCCCCAGCATTTT.

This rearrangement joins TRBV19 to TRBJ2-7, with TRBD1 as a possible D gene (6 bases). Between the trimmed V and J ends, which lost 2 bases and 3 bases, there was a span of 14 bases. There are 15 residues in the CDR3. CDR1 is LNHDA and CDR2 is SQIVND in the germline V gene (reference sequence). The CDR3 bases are TGTGCCAGTAGTATAAATTTCGGACAGCGCTACGAGCAGTACTTC. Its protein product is CASSINFGQRYEQYF.

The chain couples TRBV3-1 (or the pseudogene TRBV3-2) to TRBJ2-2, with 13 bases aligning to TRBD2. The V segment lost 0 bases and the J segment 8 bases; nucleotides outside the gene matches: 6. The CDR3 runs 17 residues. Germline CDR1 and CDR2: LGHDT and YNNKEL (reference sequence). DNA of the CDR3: TGTGCCAGCAGCCAAGACCCGGGACTAGCGGGATCGGGGGAGCTGTTTTTT. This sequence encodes CASSQDPGLAGSGELFF.

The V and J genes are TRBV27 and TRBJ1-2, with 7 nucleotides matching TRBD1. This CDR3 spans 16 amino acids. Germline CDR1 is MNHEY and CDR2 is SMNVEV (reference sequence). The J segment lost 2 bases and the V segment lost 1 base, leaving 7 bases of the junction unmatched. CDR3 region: CASSLFAVGGNYGYTF. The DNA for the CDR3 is TGTGCCAGCAGTTTATTCGCGGTAGGGGGCAACTATGGCTACACCTTC.

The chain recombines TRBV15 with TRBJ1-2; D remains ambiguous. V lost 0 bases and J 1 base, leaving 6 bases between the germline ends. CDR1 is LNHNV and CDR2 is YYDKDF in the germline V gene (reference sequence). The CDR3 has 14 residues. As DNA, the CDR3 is TGTGCCACCAGCAGAGATGGGTTTAACTATGGCTACACCTTC. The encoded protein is CATSRDGFNYGYTF.

The CDR3 DNA follows: TGTGCCAGCAGCTTCAGCTCCTACGAGCAGTACTTC. It yields the protein CASSFSSYEQYF. The genes are TRBV2 and TRBJ2-7; no definite D call. This CDR3 region has 12 residues. Trimming left V 6 bases short and J 0 bases short, with 6 bases between. Per germline, CDR1 SNHLY and CDR2 FYNNEI.

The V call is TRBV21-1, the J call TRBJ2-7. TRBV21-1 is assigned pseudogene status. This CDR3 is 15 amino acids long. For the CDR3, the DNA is TGTGCCAGCAGCAACGGGTTGGTGAAAGGGCACGAGCAGTACTTC. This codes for CASSNGLVKGHEQYF.

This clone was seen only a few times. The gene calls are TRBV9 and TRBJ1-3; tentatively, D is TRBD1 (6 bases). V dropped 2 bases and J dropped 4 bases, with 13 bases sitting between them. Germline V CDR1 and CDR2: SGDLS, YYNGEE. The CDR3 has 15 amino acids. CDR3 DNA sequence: TGTGCCAGCAGCGTCCAGGGGACCGCCGGAAACACCATATATTTT. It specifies CASSVQGTAGNTIYF.

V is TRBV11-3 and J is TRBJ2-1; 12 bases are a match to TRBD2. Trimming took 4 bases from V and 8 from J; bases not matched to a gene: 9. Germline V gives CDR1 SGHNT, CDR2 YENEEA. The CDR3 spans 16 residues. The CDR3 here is CASSSRTSGALDEQFF. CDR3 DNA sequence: TGTGCCAGCAGCTCGCGGACTAGCGGGGCCCTGGATGAGCAGTTCTTC.

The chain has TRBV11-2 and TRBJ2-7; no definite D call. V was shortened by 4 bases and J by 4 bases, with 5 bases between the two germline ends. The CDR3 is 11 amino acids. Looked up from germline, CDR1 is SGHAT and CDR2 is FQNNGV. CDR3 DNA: TGTGCCAGCAGCTCCGTGTACGAGCAGTACTTC. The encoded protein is CASSSVYEQYF.

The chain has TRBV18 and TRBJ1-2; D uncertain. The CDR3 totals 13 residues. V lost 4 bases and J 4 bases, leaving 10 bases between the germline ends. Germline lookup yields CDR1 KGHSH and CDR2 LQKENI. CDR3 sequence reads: CASSLEELYGYTF. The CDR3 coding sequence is TGTGCCAGCTCACTGGAAGAACTCTATGGCTACACCTTC. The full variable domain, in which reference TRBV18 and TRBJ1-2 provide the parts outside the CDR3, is NAGVMQNPRHLVRRRGQEARLRCSPMKGHSHVYWYRQLPEEGLKFMVYLQKENIIDESGMPKERFSAEFPKEGPSILRIQQVVRGDSAAYFCASSLEELYGYTFGSGTRLTVV.

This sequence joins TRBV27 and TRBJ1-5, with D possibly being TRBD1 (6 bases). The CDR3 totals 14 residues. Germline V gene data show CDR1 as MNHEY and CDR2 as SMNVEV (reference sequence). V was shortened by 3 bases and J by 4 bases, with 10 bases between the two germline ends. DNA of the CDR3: TGTGCCAGCAGTTTTCACGGACAGAATCAGCCCCAGCATTTT. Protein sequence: CASSFHGQNQPQHF.

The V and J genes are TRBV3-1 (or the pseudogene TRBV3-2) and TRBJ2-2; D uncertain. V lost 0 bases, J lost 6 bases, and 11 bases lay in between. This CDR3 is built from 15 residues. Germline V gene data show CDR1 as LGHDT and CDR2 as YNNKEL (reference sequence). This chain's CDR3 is CASSQEAWFPGELFF. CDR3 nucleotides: TGTGCCAGCAGCCAAGAAGCATGGTTCCCCGGGGAGCTGTTTTTT.

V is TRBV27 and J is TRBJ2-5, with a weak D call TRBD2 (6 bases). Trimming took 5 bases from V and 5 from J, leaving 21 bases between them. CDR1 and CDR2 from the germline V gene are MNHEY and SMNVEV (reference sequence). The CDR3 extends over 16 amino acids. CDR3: CASSPRVAGQRETQYF. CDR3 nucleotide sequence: TGTGCCAGCAGTCCACGGGTGGCGGGGCAGCGGGAGACCCAGTACTTC.

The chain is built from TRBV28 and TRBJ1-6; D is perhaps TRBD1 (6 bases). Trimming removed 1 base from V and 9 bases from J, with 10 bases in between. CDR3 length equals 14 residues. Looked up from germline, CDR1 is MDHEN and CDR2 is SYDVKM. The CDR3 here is CASSLLQGGSPLHF. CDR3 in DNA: TGTGCCAGCAGTTTATTACAGGGTGGTTCACCCCTCCACTTT.

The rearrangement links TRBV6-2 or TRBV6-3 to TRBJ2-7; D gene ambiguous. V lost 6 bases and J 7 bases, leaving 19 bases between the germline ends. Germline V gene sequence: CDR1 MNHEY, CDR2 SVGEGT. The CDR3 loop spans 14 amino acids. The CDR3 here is CASSRSPVEREQYF. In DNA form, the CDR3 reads TGTGCCAGCAGCCGCAGTCCAGTAGAACGAGAGCAGTACTTC.

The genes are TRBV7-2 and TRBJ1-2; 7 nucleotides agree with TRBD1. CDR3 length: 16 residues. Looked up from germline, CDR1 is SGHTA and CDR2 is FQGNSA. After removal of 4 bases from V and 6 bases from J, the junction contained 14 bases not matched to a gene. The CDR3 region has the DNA TGTGCCAGCAGCTCCCGGGACAGCCTACCAAGGGATGGCTACACCTTC. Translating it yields CASSSRDSLPRDGYTF.

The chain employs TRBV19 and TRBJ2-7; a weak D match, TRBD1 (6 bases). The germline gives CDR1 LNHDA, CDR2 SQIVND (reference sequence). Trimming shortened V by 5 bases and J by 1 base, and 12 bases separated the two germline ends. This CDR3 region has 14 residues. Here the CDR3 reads CASSGGLQSYEQYF. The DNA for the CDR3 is TGTGCCAGTAGTGGGGGCCTACAATCCTACGAGCAGTACTTC. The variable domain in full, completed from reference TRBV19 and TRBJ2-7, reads DGGITQSPKYLFRKEGQNVTLSCEQNLNHDAMYWYRQDPGQGLRLIYYSQIVNDFQKGDIAEGYSVSREKKESFPLTVTSAQKNPTAFYLCASSGGLQSYEQYFGPGTRLTVT.

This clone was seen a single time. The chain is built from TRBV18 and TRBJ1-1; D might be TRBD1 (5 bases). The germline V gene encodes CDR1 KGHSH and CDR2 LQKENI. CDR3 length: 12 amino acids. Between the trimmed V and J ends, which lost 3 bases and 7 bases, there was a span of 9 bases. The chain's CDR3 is CASSPQGFEAFF. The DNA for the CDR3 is TGTGCCAGCTCACCCCAGGGCTTTGAAGCTTTCTTT.

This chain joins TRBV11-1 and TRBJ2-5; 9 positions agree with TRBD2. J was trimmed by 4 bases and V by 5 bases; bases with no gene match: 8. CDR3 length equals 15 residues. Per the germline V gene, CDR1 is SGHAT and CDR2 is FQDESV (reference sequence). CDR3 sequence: CASSLGGRASETQYF. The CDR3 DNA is TGTGCCAGCAGCCTGGGCGGGAGGGCCTCAGAGACCCAGTACTTC.

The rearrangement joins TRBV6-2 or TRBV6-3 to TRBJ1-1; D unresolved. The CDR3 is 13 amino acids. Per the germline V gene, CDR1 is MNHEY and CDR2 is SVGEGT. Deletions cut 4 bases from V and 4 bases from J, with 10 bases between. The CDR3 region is CASSSTRVTEAFF. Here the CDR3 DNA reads TGTGCCAGCAGTTCAACGAGGGTCACTGAAGCTTTCTTT.